Below, 16 T cell receptor beta chains from the same sample are listed, as sequenced in a study of Tregs in tolerant kidney transplant recipients. Sequencing used immunoSEQ multiplex PCR; TCRdb keeps in-frame clones, though not all of them. Of some 110,000 clones in the sample, around nine tenths were seen once. Sequencing was carried out using CD4+ T cells from blood. These TCRs come from a human donor in good health.

This clone turned up a few times. The chain uses TRBV18 and TRBJ2-7; unclear D gene. Trimming took 2 bases from V and 1 from J, leaving 9 bases between them. Germline lookup yields CDR1 KGHSH and CDR2 LQKENI. CDR3 length equals 14 residues. The CDR3 loop reads CASSPAADSYEQYF. In DNA, the CDR3 is TGTGCCAGCTCACCAGCGGCAGATTCCTACGAGCAGTACTTC. Looking up the rest from reference TRBV18 and TRBJ2-7 gives the full variable domain: NAGVMQNPRHLVRRRGQEARLRCSPMKGHSHVYWYRQLPEEGLKFMVYLQKENIIDESGMPKERFSAEFPKEGPSILRIQQVVRGDSAAYFCASSPAADSYEQYFGPGTRLTVT.

V usage is TRBV11-2 and J usage is TRBJ2-1, with 9 bases that match TRBD2. This CDR3 contains 13 residues. With V trimmed by 5 bases and J by 9 bases, 5 bases remained unmatched. CDR1 SGHAT and CDR2 FQNNGV come from the germline V gene. CDR3 coding DNA: TGTGCCAGCAGCCGGACTAGCGAGGGTGAGCAGTTCTTC. This codes for CASSRTSEGEQFF.

The chain recombines TRBV5-1 with TRBJ1-6; 12 bases are a match to TRBD1. The CDR3 is 15 amino acids. V gave up 4 bases and J gave up 8 bases; unmatched junction bases: 4. Germline lookup yields CDR1 SGHRS and CDR2 YFSETQ. CDR3 protein: CASSRDRGPHSPLHF. CDR3 sequence (DNA): TGCGCCAGCAGCCGGGACAGGGGGCCCCATTCACCCCTCCACTTT.

The rearrangement joins TRBV18 to TRBJ2-7; D call uncertain. Germline V gene data show CDR1 as KGHSH and CDR2 as LQKENI. This CDR3 comprises 11 residues. Trimming pared 5 bases from V and 0 bases from J, leaving 2 bases between. CDR3 nucleotide sequence: TGTGCCAGCTCATCCTCCTACGAGCAGTACTTC. Translation gives CASSSSYEQYF.

This chain links TRBV5-1 with TRBJ2-3; 13 bases fit TRBD2. V was clipped by 5 bases and J by 2 bases; unmatched bases: 2. There are 15 residues in the CDR3. Looked up from germline, CDR1 is SGHRS and CDR2 is YFSETQ. The CDR3: CASSGLAGDTDTQYF. CDR3 nucleotide sequence: TGCGCCAGCAGTGGACTAGCGGGGGACACAGATACGCAGTATTTT.

This chain uses TRBV14 with TRBJ2-1; TRBD1 agrees at 7 bases. V gave up 1 base and J gave up 2 bases; unmatched junction bases: 5. This CDR3 has 16 residues. Germline V gene data show CDR1 as SGHDN and CDR2 as FVKESK. The DNA of the CDR3 is TGTGCCAGCAGCCAAGTCCCAGGGGGTCCCTACAATGAGCAGTTCTTC. Its translation is CASSQVPGGPYNEQFF.

The chain uses TRBV6-1 and TRBJ1-4; the match to TRBD1 covers 7 bases. The CDR3 sequence is 15 residues long. Losses at the gene ends were 6 bases for V and 7 bases for J; bases not matched to a gene: 11. Germline V gene data show CDR1 as MNHNS and CDR2 as SASEGT. CDR3 nucleotide sequence: TGTGCCAGCAGGGCCCAGACAGGGATCTCTGAAAAACTGTTTTTT. This gives the protein CASRAQTGISEKLFF.

The chain carries TRBV27 and TRBJ2-3; no clear D. The CDR3 length is 15 residues. Germline-derived CDR1 and CDR2 are MNHEY and SMNVEV (reference sequence). V lost 6 bases, J lost 1 base, and 14 bases lay in between. CDR3 region: CASSLLLGRTDTQYF. The CDR3 DNA reads TGTGCCAGCAGCCTCCTTTTGGGCCGCACAGATACGCAGTATTTT.

CDR3 in amino acids: CASNSGPRANVLTF. The CDR3 nucleotides read TGTGCCAGCAATTCGGGACCTAGGGCCAACGTCCTGACTTTC. The chain carries TRBV27 and TRBJ2-6; D tentatively fits TRBD1 or TRBD2 (5 bases each). Germline V gene data show CDR1 as MNHEY and CDR2 as SMNVEV (reference sequence). V lost 7 bases, J lost 5 bases, and 12 bases lay in between. CDR3 length equals 14 residues.

CDR3 sequence (DNA): TGTGCCAGCAGCTTAAGTGGCAGGGGCCCTGGGGAGCAGTACTTC. It codes for CASSLSGRGPGEQYF. J is TRBJ2-7 and V is TRBV7-2, with D tentatively TRBD1 (6 bases). Germline loops: CDR1 SGHTA, CDR2 FQGNSA. CDR3 length equals 15 residues. Trimming removed 2 bases at V and 7 bases at J, with 18 bases between. The full variable domain, with the rest looked up from reference TRBV7-2 and TRBJ2-7, is GAGVSQSPSNKVTEKGKDVELRCDPISGHTALYWYRQSLGQGLEFLIYFQGNSAPDKSGLPSDRFSAERTGGSVSTLTIQRTQQEDSAVYLCASSLSGRGPGEQYFGPGTRLTVT.

This clone was counted once. The V and J genes are TRBV11-2 and TRBJ1-2; D not certain. There are 13 residues in the CDR3. The germline V gene encodes CDR1 SGHAT and CDR2 FQNNGV. The ends were cut back, 0 bases at V and 4 bases at J, with 6 bases in the middle. The CDR3: CASSLEGSYGYTF. In DNA form, the CDR3 reads TGTGCCAGCAGCTTAGAGGGCTCCTATGGCTACACCTTC.

This sequence joins TRBV5-7 and TRBJ2-1; the D is unclear. TRBV5-7 is an open reading frame, and its role is uncertain. This CDR3 comprises 12 residues. V was shortened by 2 bases and J by 7 bases, with 7 bases between the two germline ends. The CDR3 reads CASSFWVNEQFF. The CDR3 DNA reads as TGTGCCAGCAGCTTTTGGGTGAATGAGCAGTTCTTC.

The V gene is TRBV9, the J gene TRBJ2-3; 9 nucleotides agree with TRBD2. Trimming took 0 bases from V and 14 from J; bases not matched to a gene: 16. Per germline, CDR1 SGDLS and CDR2 YYNGEE. The CDR3 totals 16 residues. This chain's CDR3 is CASSVDPGSLAGNRYF. The CDR3 bases are TGTGCCAGCAGCGTAGACCCCGGAAGCCTAGCGGGGAATCGGTATTTT.

This clone was seen only a few times. V gene TRBV7-3 combines with J gene TRBJ2-3; 9 bases are shared with TRBD1. Germline values: CDR1 SGHTA, CDR2 FQGTGA. J gave up 0 bases and V 3 bases, and 4 bases lay outside the gene matches. This CDR3 is 16 amino acids long. As DNA, the CDR3 is TGTGCCAGCAGCTTGGGGACAGGGAGTAGCACAGATACGCAGTATTTT. Its translation: CASSLGTGSSTDTQYF.

V and J are TRBV7-9 and TRBJ2-5; D not certain. This CDR3 contains 14 residues. Germline CDR1 and CDR2: SEHNR and FQNEAQ (reference sequence). V gave up 2 bases and J gave up 2 bases, with 9 bases separating them. The CDR3 is CASSLMGRQETQYF. In DNA form, the CDR3 reads TGTGCCAGCAGCTTAATGGGTCGGCAAGAGACCCAGTACTTC.

The chain recombines TRBV5-4 with TRBJ2-7, with TRBD1 as a possible D gene (6 bases). Germline CDR1 SGHNT, CDR2 YYREEE (reference sequence). V was cut by 2 bases and J by 0 bases, with 9 bases left in between. This CDR3 region has 14 residues. CDR3 residues: CASSFRDNSYEQYF. For the CDR3, the DNA is TGTGCCAGCAGCTTCCGGGACAACTCCTACGAGCAGTACTTC. Full variable domain (missing parts from reference TRBV5-4 and TRBJ2-7): ETGVTQSPTHLIKTRGQQVTLRCSSQSGHNTVSWYQQALGQGPQFIFQYYREEENGRGNFPPRFSGLQFPNYSSELNVNALELDDSALYLCASSFRDNSYEQYFGPGTRLTVT.